This TCR beta chain was captured in a study of blood T cell repertoires in COVID-19. This clone is a singleton in its sample. Using immunoSEQ multiplex PCR, the repertoire was profiled, and TCRdb retains in-frame clones only, with some absent. The table shows roughly 100,000 clones, with over 65% occurring only once. Trimming pared 4 bases from V and 3 bases from J, leaving 18 bases between. There are 16 residues in the CDR3. CDR1 MGHRA and CDR2 YSYEKL come from the germline V gene. This receptor was taken from a man of 80 years or more with COVID-19, enrolled during active disease. The chain uses TRBV4-1 and TRBJ2-5; maybe TRBD2 (6 bases). Sequences were obtained from peripheral blood. As DNA, the CDR3 is TGCGCCAGCAGCCCGATACCCCTAGCGATGAAAGAGACCCAGTACTTC. It codes for CASSPIPLAMKETQYF.